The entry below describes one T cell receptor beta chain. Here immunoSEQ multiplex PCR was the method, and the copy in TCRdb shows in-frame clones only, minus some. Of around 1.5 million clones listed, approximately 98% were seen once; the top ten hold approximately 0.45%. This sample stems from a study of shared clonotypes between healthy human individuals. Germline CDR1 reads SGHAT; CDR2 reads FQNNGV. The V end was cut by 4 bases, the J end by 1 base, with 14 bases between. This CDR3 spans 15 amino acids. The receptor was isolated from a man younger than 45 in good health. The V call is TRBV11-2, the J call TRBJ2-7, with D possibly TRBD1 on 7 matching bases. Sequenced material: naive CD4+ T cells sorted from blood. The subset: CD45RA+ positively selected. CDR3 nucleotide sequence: TGTGCCAGCAGCTCGCAGGCAGGGGGGTCCTACGAGCAGTACTTC. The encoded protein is CASSSQAGGSYEQYF.